The TCR beta chain described here comes from a study of radiotherapy plus CTLA-4 blockade in lung cancer (dated by TCRdb to the late 2010s). Regarding the study in general: Objective responses occurred in approximately 17% of enrolled patients, and around 29% achieved disease control.

Including the terminal cysteine and phenylalanine, the CDR3 comprises 16 residues. The retained sequence is limited to the CDR3, 48 bases, with the frame set at the first base. CDR1 and CDR2 are read off the germline V gene (reference sequence) as WNHNN and SYGVQD. A distance of 25 bases separates the germline ends of V and J, which lose 10 bases and 4 bases respectively. Library generation was performed with the immunoSEQ multiplex PCR assay. TCRdb's version of the immuneACCESS table is confined to in-frame rearrangements and falls short of the full clone set. An unresolved V gene accounts for under half of the shortfall where checked; the remainder is of unknown origin. For this sample the table gives some 87,000 clones, of which over 75% were detected only once. The ten largest clones take up roughly 15% of the sample. The study evaluated CTLA-4 blockade (ipilimumab) given together with focal radiation therapy in patients who had chemo-refractory metastatic non-small-cell lung cancer.

Study-wide findings and limitations: Increased serum interferon-beta after radiation, together with early dynamic changes in blood T cell clones, were reported to be the strongest predictors of response. After treatment with radiotherapy and ipilimumab, TCR clones that originated in tumors expanded in peripheral blood.

On this clone: Its antigen specificity is not known. The sample holds no much larger clone one base away, and base qualities are not on file.

The sample here was peripheral blood, taken from a patient treated with radiotherapy plus ipilimumab. The TCR was taken from a human donor with non-small cell lung cancer that progressed on radiotherapy plus ipilimumab. The rearrangement joined TRBV10-1 to TRBJ2-5; the D gene is perhaps TRBD1, from 6 matching bases. CDR3 protein: CATDIPGHSPGETQYF. DNA sequence: TGCGCCACCGATATTCCGGGACACTCCCCGGGAGAGACCCAGTACTTC.